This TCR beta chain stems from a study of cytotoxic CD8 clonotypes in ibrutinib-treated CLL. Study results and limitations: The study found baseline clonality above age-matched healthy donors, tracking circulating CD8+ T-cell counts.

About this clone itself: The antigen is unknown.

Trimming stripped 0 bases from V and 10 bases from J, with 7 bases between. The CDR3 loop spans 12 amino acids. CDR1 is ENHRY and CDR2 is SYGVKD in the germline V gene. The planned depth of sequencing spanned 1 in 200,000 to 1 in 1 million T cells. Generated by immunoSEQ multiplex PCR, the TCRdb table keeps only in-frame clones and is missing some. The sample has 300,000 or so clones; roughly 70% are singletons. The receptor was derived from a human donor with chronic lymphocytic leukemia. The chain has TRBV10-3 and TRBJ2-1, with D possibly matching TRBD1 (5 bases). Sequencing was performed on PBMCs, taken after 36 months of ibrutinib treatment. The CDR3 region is CAISESRTEQFF. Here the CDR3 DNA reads TGTGCCATCAGTGAGTCGAGGACAGAGCAGTTCTTC.